A selection of T cell receptor beta chains follows, all from one sample in a study of blood T cell repertoires in COVID-19. Profiling relied on immunoSEQ multiplex PCR, and the TCRdb table lists in-frame clones only, not all of them. The sample has roughly 130,000 clones; about four fifths are singletons. Source material: peripheral blood. The source is a man in his forties or fifties with active or convalescent COVID-19. Both conserved end residues are part of each CDR3. The order of the fields is clone size, D gene, J gene, V gene, CDR3 protein, CDR3 DNA. A D gene is named only where the DNA matches it firmly. Clone size is not always given. Where it is, it says once, few, many or a class for expanded clones.

NA NA TRBJ2-2 TRBV27 CASKGTGTGELFF TGTGCCAGCAAGGGGACTGGCACCGGGGAGCTGTTTTTT
NA NA TRBJ2-2 TRBV19 CASISRANTGELFF TGTGCCAGTATCTCCAGGGCGAACACCGGGGAGCTGTTTTTT
NA NA TRBJ1-1 TRBV29-1 CSVEESRKTEAFF TGCAGCGTTGAAGAGTCCAGGAAAACTGAAGCTTTCTTT
NA TRBD2 TRBJ2-3 TRBV11-3 CASSFSGGATDTQYF TGTGCCAGCAGTTTTAGCGGGGGGGCTACAGATACGCAGTATTTT
NA TRBD1 TRBJ1-1 TRBV7-3 CASSLRGQGTEAFF TGTGCCAGCAGCTTAAGGGGACAGGGAACTGAAGCTTTCTTT
NA TRBD2 TRBJ2-7 TRBV6-5 CASRDLGRAGEQYF TGTGCCAGCAGAGACCTTGGGAGGGCCGGGGAGCAGTACTTC
NA TRBD1 TRBJ1-4 TRBV4-2 CASSQDINSGAWQGAVSEKLFF TGTGCCAGCAGCCAAGATATTAATTCGGGAGCTTGGCAGGGGGCAGTAAGCGAAAAACTGTTTTTT
NA TRBD1 TRBJ1-6 TRBV7-9 CASTGTAFNSPLHF TGTGCCAGTACAGGGACAGCTTTTAATTCACCCCTCCACTTT
NA NA TRBJ2-2 TRBV5-4 CASSRPGETGELFF TGTGCCAGCAGCCGCCCAGGGGAGACCGGGGAGCTGTTTTTT
NA NA TRBJ1-4 TRBV6-5 CASSYVSQGLKEKLFF TGTGCCAGCAGTTACGTATCGCAGGGGTTGAAGGAAAAACTGTTTTTT
NA TRBD2 TRBJ2-1 TRBV5-6 CASRSGLAGGYNEQFF TGTGCCAGCAGATCCGGACTAGCGGGGGGGTACAATGAGCAGTTCTTC
once TRBD1 TRBJ2-7 TRBV3-1/TRBV3-2 CASGRGTYEQYF TGTGCCAGCGGCAGGGGGACCTACGAGCAGTACTTC
NA NA TRBJ1-5 TRBV18 CASSQGSNQPQHF TGTGCCAGCTCCCAGGGTTCCAATCAGCCCCAGCATTTT
NA TRBD1 TRBJ2-5 TRBV6-5 CASSYAGGASKTQYF TGTGCCAGCAGTTACGCAGGGGGCGCCTCGAAGACCCAGTACTTC
NA TRBD1 TRBJ1-2 TRBV5-6 CASSDPGTANYGYTF TGTGCCAGCAGCGATCCCGGGACAGCTAACTATGGCTACACCTTC
once NA TRBJ2-1 TRBV12-5 CASGLVNGILRDNEQFF TGTGCTAGTGGTTTGGTAAATGGTATCTTGAGGGACAATGAGCAGTTCTTC
NA NA TRBJ1-6 TRBV19 CASRSVANNSPLHF TGTGCCAGTAGGAGCGTAGCGAATAATTCACCCCTCCACTTT
NA NA TRBJ2-3 TRBV9 CASSVAGVTDTQYF TGTGCCAGCAGCGTAGCGGGGGTCACAGATACGCAGTATTTT
NA NA TRBJ2-1 TRBV12-2 CASRGVSRGAPYNEQFF TGTGCAAGTCGCGGCGTCTCGCGGGGGGCTCCCTACAATGAGCAGTTCTTC
NA NA TRBJ1-4 TRBV13 CASSLDGVNEKLFF TGTGCCAGCAGTCTGGACGGGGTTAATGAAAAACTGTTTTTT
NA TRBD1 TRBJ1-6 TRBV6-5 CASSLTTGGNSPLHF TGTGCCAGCAGTCTAACGACAGGGGGCAATTCACCCCTCCACTTT
NA TRBD2 TRBJ2-7 TRBV9 CASSKGTSGVTSYEQYF TGTGCCAGCAGCAAAGGGACTAGCGGGGTCACTTCCTACGAGCAGTACTTC
NA NA TRBJ1-1 TRBV7-2 CASSSQGKKTEAFF TGTGCCAGCAGCTCCCAGGGTAAGAAGACTGAAGCTTTCTTT
once NA TRBJ2-3 TRBV6-4 CASSRDNTDTQYF TGTGCCAGCAGCCGGGACAACACAGATACGCAGTATTTT
NA TRBD1 TRBJ2-2 TRBV2 CASRRGPKTGELFF TGTGCCAGCAGGAGGGGGCCGAAAACCGGGGAGCTGTTTTTT
NA TRBD1 TRBJ1-4 TRBV7-8 CASSFGQGYEKLFF TGTGCCAGCAGCTTTGGACAGGGTTATGAAAAACTGTTTTTT
NA NA TRBJ1-1 TRBV5-5 CASSLVRGTEAFF TGTGCCAGCAGCTTGGTCAGGGGCACTGAAGCTTTCTTT
NA TRBD1 TRBJ2-7 TRBV4-2 CASSQEGQAVYYEQYF TGTGCCAGCAGCCAAGAAGGACAGGCTGTATACTACGAGCAGTACTTC
NA NA TRBJ2-7 TRBV27 CASSLKGAHEQYF TGTGCCAGCAGTTTAAAAGGAGCCCACGAGCAGTACTTC
NA NA TRBJ2-7 TRBV2 CASSVSVWAEQYF TGTGCCAGCAGTGTCTCGGTTTGGGCCGAGCAGTACTTC
NA TRBD1 TRBJ1-5 TRBV5-3 CARKGGKCNQPQHF TGTGCCAGAAAAGGGGGCAAGTGCAATCAGCCCCAGCATTTT
NA NA TRBJ2-1 TRBV7-2 CASSLVATNYNEQFF TGTGCCAGCAGCTTAGTAGCGACCAACTACAATGAGCAGTTCTTC
NA NA TRBJ2-1 TRBV28 CASSFGGLGSYNEQFF TGTGCCAGCAGTTTTGGAGGACTGGGCTCCTACAATGAGCAGTTCTTC
NA TRBD1 TRBJ2-7 TRBV19 CASSRLDRGYEQYF TGTGCCAGTAGCCGATTGGACAGGGGCTACGAGCAGTACTTC
once TRBD1 TRBJ2-7 TRBV19 CASSTSGTGASYEQYF TGTGCCAGTAGTACCTCCGGGACAGGGGCATCCTACGAGCAGTACTTC
once NA TRBJ2-3 TRBV5-6 CASSPDYISLRDTQYF TGTGCCAGCAGCCCCGACTACATCTCACTCCGAGATACGCAGTATTTT
NA TRBD1 TRBJ2-7 TRBV18 CASSSTGTGGSYEQYF TGTGCCAGCTCATCGACCGGGACAGGGGGGTCCTACGAGCAGTACTTC
once NA TRBJ2-1 TRBV19 CASSQGDTYNEQFF TGTGCCAGTAGCCAGGGTGATACCTACAATGAGCAGTTCTTC
NA NA TRBJ1-6 TRBV21-1 CASTPRQGMNYNSPLHF TGTGCCAGCACCCCTAGACAGGGCATGAATTATAATTCACCCCTCCACTTT
NA TRBD1 TRBJ1-3 TRBV10-1 CASSHGRGRGNTIYF TGCGCCAGCAGCCACGGCAGGGGGCGAGGAAACACCATATATTTT
few TRBD1 TRBJ1-3 TRBV10-3 CAITTGNSGNTIYF TGTGCCATCACGACAGGGAACTCTGGAAACACCATATATTTT
NA NA TRBJ2-7 TRBV7-8 CASSLWYGVPYEQYF TGTGCCAGCAGCTTATGGTACGGGGTGCCCTACGAGCAGTACTTC
NA NA TRBJ1-1 TRBV19 CASSISSGTEAFF TGTGCCAGTAGTATCTCATCGGGGACTGAAGCTTTCTTT
NA NA TRBJ1-4 TRBV11-2 CASSPRSEKLFF TGTGCCAGCAGCCCCAGATCGGAAAAACTGTTTTTT
NA NA TRBJ2-3 TRBV9 CASSVWWSSTDTQYF TGTGCCAGCAGCGTATGGTGGAGTAGCACAGATACGCAGTATTTT
NA NA TRBJ2-7 TRBV16 CASSPAAQGASEQYF TGTGCCAGCAGCCCGGCCGCACAGGGTGCAAGCGAGCAGTACTTC
NA TRBD1 TRBJ1-5 TRBV24-1 CATSDSRTGGQPQHF TGTGCCACCAGTGATTCTCGGACAGGGGGACAGCCCCAGCATTTT
NA NA TRBJ1-6 TRBV27 CASMAGSSYNSPLHF TGTGCCAGCATGGCGGGAAGCTCCTATAATTCACCCCTCCACTTT
NA NA TRBJ1-5 TRBV18 CASSPFGQPQPQHF TGTGCCAGCTCACCATTCGGACAGCCACAGCCCCAGCATTTT
NA TRBD1 TRBJ2-7 TRBV30 CAWRHTPKGTGKTYEQYF TGTGCCTGGAGACATACGCCCAAGGGGACAGGGAAAACCTACGAGCAGTACTTC